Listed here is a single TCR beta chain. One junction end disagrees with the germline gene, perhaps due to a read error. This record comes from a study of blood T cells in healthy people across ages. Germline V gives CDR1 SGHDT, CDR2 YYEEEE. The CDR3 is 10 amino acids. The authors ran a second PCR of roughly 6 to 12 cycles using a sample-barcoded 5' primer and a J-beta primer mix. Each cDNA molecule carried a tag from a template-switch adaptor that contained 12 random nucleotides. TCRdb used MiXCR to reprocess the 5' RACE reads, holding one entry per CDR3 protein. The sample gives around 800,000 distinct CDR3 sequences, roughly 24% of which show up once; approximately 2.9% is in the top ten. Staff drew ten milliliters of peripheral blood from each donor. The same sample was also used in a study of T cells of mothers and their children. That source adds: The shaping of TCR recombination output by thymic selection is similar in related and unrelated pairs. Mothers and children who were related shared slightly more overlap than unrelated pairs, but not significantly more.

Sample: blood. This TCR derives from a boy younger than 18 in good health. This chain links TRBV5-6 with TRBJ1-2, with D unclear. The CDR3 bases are TGTGCCAGCAGCTCACGTGGTGGAGACTTC. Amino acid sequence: CASSSRGGDF.